This TCR beta chain was sequenced during a study of cytomegalovirus exposure and HLA in healthy donors. Whole-study findings and limits: TCR sequences were mostly rare, though some public TCRs occurred in many donors. Reportedly, HLA-A and HLA-B alleles of most subjects were accurately predicted from TCR beta. Most likely, a cluster of highly shared sequence variants arose as a sequencing artifact.

Both 60 Vbeta primers and 13 Jbeta primers went into the PCR. The assay was immunoSEQ multiplex PCR, and TCRdb's table has in-frame clones only and misses some. Of about 160,000 clones in the sample, about 86% were seen once. The CDR3 spans 12 residues. The germline V gene has CDR1 LNHDA and CDR2 SQIVND (reference sequence). Trimming left V 5 bases short and J 8 bases short, with 12 bases between. To note about this clone: The target antigen is unknown.

This TCR derives from a woman aged 18-35 years in good health and CMV-seronegative. The chain uses TRBV19 and TRBJ1-2; TRBD1 is a possible D gene (6 bases). The source material was PBMCs. The CDR3 protein is CASSSSTGGYTF. As DNA, the CDR3 is TGTGCCAGTAGTTCCTCGACAGGCGGCTACACCTTC.